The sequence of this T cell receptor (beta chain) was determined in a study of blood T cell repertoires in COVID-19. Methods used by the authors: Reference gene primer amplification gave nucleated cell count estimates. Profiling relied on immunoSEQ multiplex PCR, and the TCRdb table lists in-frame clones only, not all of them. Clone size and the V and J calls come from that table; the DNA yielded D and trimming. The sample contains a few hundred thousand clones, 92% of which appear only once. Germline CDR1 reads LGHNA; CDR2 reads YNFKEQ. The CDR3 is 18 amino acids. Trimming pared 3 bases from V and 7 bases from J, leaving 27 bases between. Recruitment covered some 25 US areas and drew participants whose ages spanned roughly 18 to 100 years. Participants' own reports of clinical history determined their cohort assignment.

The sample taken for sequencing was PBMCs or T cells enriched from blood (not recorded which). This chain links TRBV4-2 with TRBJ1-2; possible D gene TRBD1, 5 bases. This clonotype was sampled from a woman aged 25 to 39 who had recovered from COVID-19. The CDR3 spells CASSHLPLSSDMTGGYTF. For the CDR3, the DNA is TGTGCCAGCAGCCACCTACCCCTCTCCTCGGACATGACGGGTGGCTACACCTTC.